This passage covers 23 T cell receptor beta chains from one sample sequenced in a study of beta chain features in type 1 diabetes. Reverse transcribing all isolated RNA meant expressed TCRB transcripts were sequenced. TCRdb's table, derived via immunoSEQ multiplex PCR, lists solely in-frame clones and lacks some. The sample records approximately 160,000 clones, over 7.5% being singletons. Material: central memory CD4+ T cells from blood. These receptors came from a woman aged 18-29 years in good health.

The chain couples TRBV4-2 to TRBJ2-7, with 10 positions matching TRBD2. The CDR3 loop spans 17 amino acids. Germline V gene lookup returns CDR1 LGHNA and CDR2 YNFKEQ. With V trimmed by 0 bases and J by 7 bases, 12 bases remained unmatched. CDR3 nucleotides: TGTGCCAGCAGCCAAGACCCGACTAGCGGGTTTTCCTGGGAGCAGTACTTC. Translated, it gives CASSQDPTSGFSWEQYF.

This clone was recorded a few times. V and J are TRBV7-9 and TRBJ1-1; D is unclear. There are 15 residues in the CDR3. Trimming left V 6 bases short and J 3 bases short, with 17 bases between. From germline, CDR1 is SEHNR and CDR2 FQNEAQ (reference sequence). The CDR3 loop reads CASSPKVRMDTEAFF. The CDR3 nucleotides read TGTGCCAGCAGTCCTAAAGTTCGAATGGACACTGAAGCTTTCTTT.

The sample holds a few counts of this clone. V and J are TRBV4-3 and TRBJ1-2; D gene uncertain. Trimming pared 2 bases from V and 1 base from J, leaving 5 bases between. The CDR3 is 13 amino acids. CDR1 is LGHNA and CDR2 is YSLEER in the germline V gene. The DNA for the CDR3 is TGCGCCAGCAGCCAACAGAATAACTATGGCTACACCTTC. Protein: CASSQQNNYGYTF.

For this clone: Other nucleotide sequences from this sample produce the same CDR3. The J gene is TRBJ2-3, the V gene TRBV5-1, with 14 bases matching TRBD2. V lost 4 bases to trimming and J lost 6 bases; unmatched junction nucleotides: 4. This CDR3 is 15 amino acids long. The germline V gene encodes CDR1 SGHRS and CDR2 YFSETQ. As DNA, the CDR3 is TGCGCCAGCAGCGCGGGACTAGCGGGAGTGGATACGCAGTATTTT. It is translated as CASSAGLAGVDTQYF.

This clone was counted between two and nine times. The rearrangement links TRBV9 to TRBJ2-1; 9 nucleotides match TRBD2. The V gene end was trimmed by 0 bases and the J gene end by 1 base; junction bases not matched to a gene: 8. The CDR3 totals 18 residues. Germline V gene lookup returns CDR1 SGDLS and CDR2 YYNGEE. CDR3 sequence reads: CASSVATASGASYNEQFF. The CDR3 DNA sequence: TGTGCCAGCAGCGTAGCTACGGCTAGCGGGGCTTCCTACAATGAGCAGTTCTTC.

This clone was seen many times. This chain uses TRBV5-1 with TRBJ2-5, with TRBD2 as a possible D gene (7 bases). V was clipped by 2 bases and J by 0 bases, with 14 bases between them. Looked up from germline, CDR1 is SGHRS and CDR2 is YFSETQ. The CDR3 totals 16 residues. CDR3 sequence: CASSFPRGGNQETQYF. In DNA form, the CDR3 reads TGCGCCAGCAGCTTTCCCCGCGGGGGCAACCAAGAGACCCAGTACTTC.

A few counts support this clone. The chain employs TRBV11-2 and TRBJ2-4, with 15 positions matching TRBD2. CDR1 SGHAT and CDR2 FQNNGV come from the germline V gene. Trimming cost V 1 base and J 6 bases; bases outside gene matches: 4. The CDR3 length is 17 residues. The CDR3 region is CASSLGTSGGAGNIQYF. The CDR3, as DNA: TGTGCCAGCAGCTTAGGGACTAGCGGGGGGGCTGGAAACATTCAGTACTTC.

This clone appeared a few times. The chain combines TRBV21-1 with TRBJ2-3; the table calls TRBD1, which could not be checked here. TRBV21-1 has pseudogene status. This CDR3 spans 18 amino acids. The CDR3 bases are TGTGCCAGGTTTTCTTTCGGGACAGCTCCTTCCTACACAGATACGCAGTATTTT. This encodes CARFSFGTAPSYTDTQYF.

This clone was seen a few times. The V gene is TRBV9, the J gene TRBJ2-7, with TRBD2 matching over 7 bases. The length of the CDR3 is 16 residues. Germline loops: CDR1 SGDLS, CDR2 YYNGEE. After removal of 4 bases from V and 2 bases from J, the junction contained 12 bases not matched to a gene. This CDR3 reads CASSPRPRAGPYEQYF. Written as DNA, the CDR3 is TGTGCCAGCAGCCCTCGCCCGCGAGCGGGGCCCTACGAGCAGTACTTC.

The V call is TRBV10-3, the J call TRBJ2-3; D is ambiguous. In germline, CDR1 is ENHRY, CDR2 SYGVKD. The V and J ends lost 8 bases and 4 bases respectively, with 10 bases between them. The CDR3 runs to 12 residues. This chain's CDR3 is CAIAGLPDTQYF. CDR3 coding DNA: TGTGCCATCGCCGGTCTTCCAGATACGCAGTATTTT.

This clone has only a few counts. This sequence joins TRBV7-8 and TRBJ2-7; a possible D gene is TRBD2 (7 bases). V shed 5 bases and J shed 2 bases, with 19 bases lying between them. CDR1 and CDR2 from the germline V gene are SGHVS and FQNEAQ. This CDR3 region has 16 residues. The CDR3 bases are TGTGCCAGCAGCCTAGGGGGGGGCGGAGGCGCCTACGAGCAGTACTTC. It translates to CASSLGGGGGAYEQYF.

This clone occurred a few times. The chain employs TRBV25-1 and TRBJ1-2; no reliable D call. CDR3 size: 13 residues. CDR1 and CDR2 (germline): MGHDK, SYGVNS. Trimming took 3 bases from V and 8 from J, leaving 13 bases between them. As DNA, the CDR3 is TGTGCCAGCAGTGACCCTCGAGGACTAGGCTACACCTTC. This codes for CASSDPRGLGYTF.

This clone was observed a few times. The chain carries TRBV7-9 and TRBJ2-7; D is ambiguous. Germline V CDR1 and CDR2: SEHNR, FQNEAQ (reference sequence). V was pared by 5 bases and J by 3 bases, with 14 bases between. The CDR3 is made up of 14 amino acids. The CDR3 here is CASSEAAYDYEQYF. CDR3 nucleotide sequence: TGTGCCAGCAGCGAAGCCGCGTATGACTACGAGCAGTACTTC. The full variable domain, in which reference TRBV7-9 and TRBJ2-7 provide the parts outside the CDR3, is DTGVSQNPRHKITKRGQNVTFRCDPISEHNRLYWYRQTLGQGPEFLTYFQNEAQLEKSRLLSDRFSAERPKGSFSTLEIQRTEQGDSAMYLCASSEAAYDYEQYFGPGTRLTVT.

This sequence joins TRBV18 and TRBJ1-2; possible D gene TRBD1, 5 bases. The CDR3 is 13 amino acids. Germline assignment: CDR1 KGHSH and CDR2 LQKENI. Trimming took off 5 bases at V and 7 bases at J, with 14 bases between the two ends. The CDR3 spells CASSTGGSPGYTF. CDR3 DNA: TGTGCCAGCTCAACGGGGGGATCCCCTGGCTACACCTTC.

This clone has only a few counts. The V and J genes are TRBV9 and TRBJ2-7, with TRBD1 matching 7 bases. From germline, CDR1 is SGDLS and CDR2 YYNGEE. V trimming: 4 bases; J trimming: 2 bases; junction bases outside the gene matches: 6. The CDR3 has 14 residues. The CDR3, as DNA: TGTGCCAGCAGCCAACCGGGGACAGCCTACGAGCAGTACTTC. Translating it yields CASSQPGTAYEQYF. Full variable domain (rest looked up from reference TRBV9 and TRBJ2-7): DSGVTQTPKHLITATGQRVTLRCSPRSGDLSVYWYQQSLDQGLQFLIQYYNGEERAKGNILERFSAQQFPDLHSELNLSSLELGDSALYFCASSQPGTAYEQYFGPGTRLTVT.

A word on this clone: Within the sample, other DNA sequences also encode this same CDR3. V and J are TRBV7-2 and TRBJ1-5; D may be TRBD1 (6 bases). Germline values: CDR1 SGHTA, CDR2 FQGNSA. The CDR3 is 14 residues long. V shed 5 bases and J shed 2 bases, with 10 bases lying between them. The CDR3, as DNA: TGTGCCAGCAGCGCAAACAGGGGCAATCAGCCCCAGCATTTT. This translates into CASSANRGNQPQHF. The entire variable domain, with the rest obtained from reference TRBV7-2 and TRBJ1-5, is as follows: GAGVSQSPSNKVTEKGKDVELRCDPISGHTALYWYRQSLGQGLEFLIYFQGNSAPDKSGLPSDRFSAERTGGSVSTLTIQRTQQEDSAVYLCASSANRGNQPQHFGDGTRLSIL.

In its sample, this clone was seen a few times. The chain uses TRBV11-2 and TRBJ2-7; maybe TRBD1 (6 bases). This CDR3 is 13 amino acids long. The V gene's germline CDR1 is SGHAT and CDR2 FQNNGV. V lost 6 bases, J lost 3 bases, and 12 bases lay in between. The CDR3 region is CASSLSGVYEQYF. In nucleotides, the CDR3 is TGTGCCAGCAGTCTCTCAGGGGTCTACGAGCAGTACTTC.

This clone was seen at least ten times. The chain uses TRBV23-1 and TRBJ2-7; D might be TRBD2 (5 bases). TRBV23-1 counts as an open reading frame of uncertain function. The CDR3 contains 12 residues. V was shortened by 11 bases and J by 6 bases, with 17 bases between the two germline ends. The CDR3 DNA follows: TGCGCCCCGGGCGCGGGTGGAGGCGAGCAGTACTTC. It yields the protein CAPGAGGGEQYF.

This clone was picked up a small number of times. The gene calls are TRBV4-1 and TRBJ2-3, with TRBD1 identical over 10 bases. There are 16 residues in the CDR3. After removal of 3 bases from V and 4 bases from J, the junction contained 7 bases not matched to a gene. Germline loops: CDR1 MGHRA, CDR2 YSYEKL. The CDR3 loop reads CASSHPDRGQPDTQYF. For the CDR3, the DNA is TGCGCCAGCAGCCACCCCGACAGGGGGCAGCCAGATACGCAGTATTTT.

The rearrangement uses TRBV7-2 and TRBJ1-2; TRBD1 matches 7 bases. Germline V gives CDR1 SGHTA, CDR2 FQGNSA. The CDR3 runs 15 residues. V lost 5 bases to trimming and J lost 0 bases; unmatched junction nucleotides: 6. The CDR3 DNA reads as TGTGCCAGCAGCCTTACAGGGGTCCCTAACTATGGCTACACCTTC. This sequence encodes CASSLTGVPNYGYTF.

The chain carries TRBV14 and TRBJ2-5; 7 bases match TRBD2. The J call may not be correct, given that the DNA end is closer to TRBJ2-7. CDR3 length: 15 amino acids. In germline, CDR1 is SGHDN, CDR2 FVKESK. CDR3 nucleotide sequence: TGTGCCAGCAGCCACCGAGCGGGAATCTCCTACGAGCAGTACTTC. Its protein product is CASSHRAGISYEQYF.

The V call is TRBV4-3, the J call TRBJ1-2, with 10 bases that match TRBD1. With 3 bases clipped from V and 4 bases from J, the junction kept 8 bases outside the gene matches. Germline CDR1 LGHNA, CDR2 YSLEER. This CDR3 is built from 16 residues. CDR3 residues: CASSQADRGLSYGYTF. The CDR3 DNA reads TGCGCCAGCAGCCAGGCCGACAGGGGGCTTAGCTATGGCTACACCTTC.

The CDR3: CASSFGTGYEQYF. CDR3 sequence (DNA): TGCGCCAGCAGCTTTGGAACGGGGTACGAGCAGTACTTC. The J gene is TRBJ2-7, the V gene TRBV5-1, with D tentatively TRBD2 (5 bases). The V gene's germline CDR1 is SGHRS and CDR2 YFSETQ. This CDR3 comprises 13 residues. V was pared by 2 bases and J by 4 bases, with 10 bases between. The full variable domain, rest sourced from reference TRBV5-1 and TRBJ2-7, is KAGVTQTPRYLIKTRGQQVTLSCSPISGHRSVSWYQQTPGQGLQFLFEYFSETQRNKGNFPGRFSGRQFSNSRSEMNVSTLELGDSALYLCASSFGTGYEQYFGPGTRLTVT.